The 12 T cell receptor beta chains below were found in one sample sequenced in a study of blood T cells in healthy people across ages. Through a sample-barcoded 5' primer and a J-beta primer mix, a second PCR was run for about 6 to 12 cycles. Each CDR3 protein is one row after TCRdb ran MiXCR on the 5' RACE reads. The sample consists of roughly 700,000 distinct CDR3 sequences, roughly 25% of them appearing once. The same specimen was also included in a second study, on T cells of mothers and their children.

Input material: blood. These receptors all come from a boy aged 5-17 years in good health.

This clonotype was detected a few times. CDR3 DNA sequence: TGCGCCAGCAGCCTACTAGCGGGAGGTGTTACCGGGGAGCTGTTTTTT. Protein: CASSLLAGGVTGELFF. This chain uses TRBV4-1 with TRBJ2-2; 12 bases are shared with TRBD2. V dropped 4 bases and J dropped 5; count of bases not matched to a gene: 5. Looked up from germline, CDR1 is MGHRA and CDR2 is YSYEKL. This CDR3 comprises 16 residues.

The genes are TRBV6-1 and TRBJ2-3; D unresolved. Trimming left V 2 bases short and J 1 base short, with 7 bases between. From germline, CDR1 is MNHNS and CDR2 SASEGT. The CDR3 contains 14 residues. CDR3 coding DNA: TGTGCCAGCAGTGAAATTCAGGGCACAGATACGCAGTATTTT. Protein: CASSEIQGTDTQYF.

The chain combines TRBV7-2 with TRBJ2-5; D remains unclear. The V and J ends lost 11 bases and 1 base respectively, with 11 bases between them. Germline values: CDR1 SGHTA, CDR2 FQGNSA. CDR3 length: 12 residues. CDR3: CASGRFQETQYF. The CDR3 coding sequence is TGTGCCTCAGGAAGATTCCAAGAGACCCAGTACTTC.

This clonotype came up once. This chain joins TRBV4-2 and TRBJ1-2, with 11 nucleotides matching TRBD1. CDR1 and CDR2 (germline): LGHNA, YNFKEQ. V was clipped by 0 bases and J by 7 bases; unmatched bases: 4. This CDR3 is 15 amino acids long. CDR3 region: CASSQDPGQGVGYTF. The CDR3 DNA follows: TGTGCCAGCAGCCAAGATCCGGGACAGGGGGTTGGCTACACCTTC.

V is TRBV3-1 and J is TRBJ2-7, with 10 bases that match TRBD2. The V gene end was trimmed by 0 bases and the J gene end by 4 bases; junction bases not matched to a gene: 3. Germline V CDR1 and CDR2: LGHDT, YNNKEL (reference sequence). The CDR3 has 15 residues. CDR3 bases: TGTGCCAGCAGCCAAGAGGCTAGCGGGAGTTACGAGCAGTACTTC. This translates into CASSQEASGSYEQYF.

This clonotype was seen ten or more times. The chain couples TRBV29-1 to TRBJ1-2; tentative D call: TRBD1 (6 bases). Trimming pared 6 bases from V and 4 bases from J, leaving 9 bases between. This CDR3 has 11 amino acids. Germline lookup yields CDR1 SQVTM and CDR2 ANQGSEA. The CDR3 region has the DNA TGCAGCGTGGACAGAGGCTATGGCTACACCTTC. Translation gives CSVDRGYGYTF.

V is TRBV14 and J is TRBJ2-1; 12 nucleotides align to TRBD1. The V gene end was trimmed by 5 bases and the J gene end by 7 bases; junction bases not matched to a gene: 6. Germline CDR1 is SGHDN and CDR2 is FVKESK. This CDR3 has 15 residues. CDR3 DNA sequence: TGTGCCAGCAGCTCCCGGGACAGGGGGCCGAATGAGCAGTTCTTC. It translates to CASSSRDRGPNEQFF.

The J gene is TRBJ2-2, the V gene TRBV7-9, with TRBD1 identical over 7 bases. CDR1 and CDR2 from the germline V gene are SEHNR and FQNEAQ (reference sequence). This CDR3 is built from 16 residues. The junction had 6 bases not matched to a gene; V was cut back by 0 bases and J by 5 bases. The CDR3 nucleotides are TGTGCCAGCAGCTTAGCGGGGACAGCCCTGACCGGGGAGCTGTTTTTT. The encoded protein is CASSLAGTALTGELFF. The whole variable domain, remainder taken from reference TRBV7-9 and TRBJ2-2, is DTGVSQNPRHKITKRGQNVTFRCDPISEHNRLYWYRQTLGQGPEFLTYFQNEAQLEKSRLLSDRFSAERPKGSFSTLEIQRTEQGDSAMYLCASSLAGTALTGELFFGEGSRLTVL.

The chain links TRBV27 to TRBJ2-7; 9 bases map to TRBD1. Germline CDR1 MNHEY, CDR2 SMNVEV (reference sequence). The trim removed 6 bases at V and 3 bases at J, leaving 6 bases unmatched. CDR3 length equals 14 residues. The CDR3, as DNA: TGTGCCAGCAGCCCGACAGGGGGGTTCTACGAGCAGTACTTC. Translated: CASSPTGGFYEQYF.

The table lists this clonotype with many counts. The chain joins TRBV3-1 to TRBJ2-3; D not certain. This CDR3 has 15 residues. Germline loops: CDR1 LGHDT, CDR2 YNNKEL (reference sequence). Trimming removed 2 bases at V and 5 bases at J, with 14 bases between. The CDR3 DNA follows: TGTGCCAGCAGCCAATGGTCCGGTTTGGTAGATACGCAGTATTTT. It specifies CASSQWSGLVDTQYF.

The chain uses TRBV5-1 and TRBJ2-7, with 8 bases fitting TRBD1. J lost 2 bases, V lost 5 bases, and 3 bases had no gene match. Germline V gene data show CDR1 as SGHRS and CDR2 as YFSETQ. CDR3 size: 13 residues. Here the CDR3 reads CASRLTGAYEQYF. Here the CDR3 DNA reads TGCGCCAGCAGACTGACAGGGGCCTACGAGCAGTACTTC.

The chain combines TRBV10-3 with TRBJ2-5; perhaps TRBD2 as D (5 bases). The J call is uncertain, as TRBJ2-7 better fits the DNA end. The CDR3 is 13 amino acids. Germline CDR1 is ENHRY and CDR2 is SYGVKD. CDR3 region: CAISPGLSYEQYF. The CDR3, as DNA: TGTGCCATCAGTCCCGGACTGAGCTACGAGCAGTACTTC.